One and the same sample provided the 10 T cell receptor beta chains below, sequenced in a study of blood T cell repertoires in COVID-19. Generated by immunoSEQ multiplex PCR, the TCRdb table keeps only in-frame clones and is missing some. The sample records about 130,000 clones, approximately 86% being singletons. Sequenced material: PBMCs or T cells enriched from blood (not recorded which). The source is a woman in her 50s who had recovered from COVID-19.

The chain joins TRBV2 to TRBJ2-7, with TRBD1 matching over 11 bases. Germline V gene data show CDR1 as SNHLY and CDR2 as FYNNEI. This CDR3 contains 16 residues. With V trimmed by 4 bases and J by 0 bases, 5 bases remained unmatched. The CDR3 DNA reads as TGTGCCAGCAGTGCGGGACAGGGGGGACACTCCTACGAGCAGTACTTC. Its protein product is CASSAGQGGHSYEQYF.

The chain carries TRBV2 and TRBJ2-5; D gene uncertain. This CDR3 region has 12 residues. Trimming removed 4 bases from V and 2 bases from J, with 5 bases in between. Looked up from germline, CDR1 is SNHLY and CDR2 is FYNNEI. The DNA for the CDR3 is TGTGCCAGCAGTGGTGTACAAGAGACCCAGTACTTC. This translates into CASSGVQETQYF.

The gene calls are TRBV30 and TRBJ2-7; D remains unclear. V lost 4 bases, J lost 0 bases, and 10 bases lay in between. Germline CDR1 reads GTSNPN; CDR2 reads SVGIG (reference sequence). The CDR3 consists of 13 residues. The CDR3 nucleotides are TGTGCCTGGACCGGGTTCCTCTCCTACGAGCAGTACTTC. Amino acid sequence: CAWTGFLSYEQYF.

The CDR3 here is CASSADRGGEQFF. CDR3 coding DNA: TGTGCCAGCAGCGCCGACAGGGGTGGTGAGCAGTTCTTC. The J gene is TRBJ2-1, the V gene TRBV11-2; 8 nucleotides line up with TRBD1. Germline V lookup: CDR1 SGHAT, CDR2 FQNNGV. The J segment lost 9 bases and the V segment lost 5 bases, leaving 6 bases of the junction unmatched. This CDR3 spans 13 amino acids.

This chain links TRBV27 with TRBJ2-7, with 8 bases that match TRBD2. This CDR3 contains 16 residues. Germline V gene data show CDR1 as MNHEY and CDR2 as SMNVEV (reference sequence). V gave up 0 bases and J gave up 0 bases; unmatched junction bases: 4. CDR3 nucleotides: TGTGCCAGCAGTTTATCGGCGGGGGGCGCCTCCTACGAGCAGTACTTC. Residues: CASSLSAGGASYEQYF.

V is TRBV24-1 and J is TRBJ1-1, with a tentative D call TRBD1 (6 bases). This CDR3 has 15 residues. Trimming shortened V by 2 bases and J by 3 bases, and 12 bases separated the two germline ends. The germline V gene has CDR1 KGHDR and CDR2 SFDVKD. This CDR3 reads CATSDSQGWDTEAFF. The CDR3 nucleotides are TGTGCCACCAGTGATTCCCAGGGGTGGGACACTGAAGCTTTCTTT.

J is TRBJ2-6 and V is TRBV5-6, with a weak D call TRBD1 (7 bases). The V gene's germline CDR1 is SGHDT and CDR2 YYEEEE. The CDR3 runs 17 residues. V lost 4 bases and J lost 0, with 14 bases in between. This CDR3 reads CASSGPGGSSGANVLTF. The CDR3 DNA reads TGTGCCAGCAGCGGCCCAGGGGGGAGCTCTGGGGCCAACGTCCTGACTTTC.

This clone was observed a single time. V is TRBV5-4 and J is TRBJ1-2, with a tentative D call TRBD1 (5 bases). Germline V gene sequence: CDR1 SGHNT, CDR2 YYREEE (reference sequence). The V gene lost 4 bases and the J gene lost 6 bases, with 16 bases spanning the gap. The CDR3 sequence is 14 residues long. CDR3 in DNA: TGTGCCAGCAGCCCACCAGGGATGGGCGATGGCTACACCTTC. It translates to CASSPPGMGDGYTF.

This sequence joins TRBV18 and TRBJ2-3; 7 nucleotides match TRBD1. With V trimmed by 6 bases and J by 2 bases, 5 bases remained unmatched. CDR1 is KGHSH and CDR2 is LQKENI in the germline V gene. The CDR3 has 14 residues. CDR3 loop: CASSRQGSTDTQYF. The CDR3 bases are TGTGCCAGCTCCCGACAGGGTTCCACAGATACGCAGTATTTT. The full variable domain, rest sourced from reference TRBV18 and TRBJ2-3, is NAGVMQNPRHLVRRRGQEARLRCSPMKGHSHVYWYRQLPEEGLKFMVYLQKENIIDESGMPKERFSAEFPKEGPSILRIQQVVRGDSAAYFCASSRQGSTDTQYFGPGTRLTVL.

The V gene is TRBV5-8, the J gene TRBJ1-1; D is ambiguous. Germline CDR1 SGHTS, CDR2 YDEGEE. This CDR3 region has 15 residues. V was pared by 5 bases and J by 1 base, with 15 bases between. CDR3 DNA sequence: TGTGCCAGCAGGGATGTGTGGCAGGCGAACACTGAAGCTTTCTTT. It specifies CASRDVWQANTEAFF.